Below, 19 T cell receptor beta chains from the same sample are listed, as sequenced in a study of blood T cell repertoires in COVID-19. Profiling relied on immunoSEQ multiplex PCR, and the TCRdb table lists in-frame clones only, not all of them. The table includes more than 200,000 clones, about 85% detected once. Sequencing was carried out using peripheral blood. The source is a young man with active or convalescent COVID-19.

V gene TRBV2 combines with J gene TRBJ2-3, with TRBD2 identical over 10 bases. CDR1 and CDR2 from the germline V gene are SNHLY and FYNNEI. Trimming at V came to 7 bases and at J to 6 bases, leaving 10 bases not matched to a gene. The CDR3 length is 15 residues. This CDR3 is CASTLDRAGGDTQYF. The CDR3 DNA reads as TGTGCCAGCACCCTAGATCGAGCGGGAGGGGATACGCAGTATTTT.

V is TRBV5-4 and J is TRBJ2-5; 8 nucleotides agree with TRBD1. The trim removed 3 bases at V and 5 bases at J, leaving 6 bases unmatched. The CDR3 has 14 residues. The germline gives CDR1 SGHNT, CDR2 YYREEE (reference sequence). The CDR3 protein is CASSSGQGRETQYF. The CDR3, as DNA: TGTGCCAGCAGCTCAGGACAGGGTAGGGAGACCCAGTACTTC.

The CDR3 spells CATSRDAEGGAFF. The CDR3 coding sequence is TGTGCCACCAGCAGAGATGCGGAGGGAGGGGCTTTCTTT. The chain employs TRBV15 and TRBJ1-1, with D hard to call. Trimming removed 0 bases from V and 11 bases from J, with 13 bases in between. The CDR3 length is 13 residues. Germline V gene data show CDR1 as LNHNV and CDR2 as YYDKDF (reference sequence).

This rearrangement joins TRBV5-8 to TRBJ2-3, with a weak D call TRBD2 (5 bases). CDR1 is SGHTS and CDR2 is YDEGEE in the germline V gene. The CDR3 is 14 amino acids. Trimming stripped 2 bases from V and 4 bases from J, with 11 bases between. The CDR3 nucleotides are TGTGCCAGCAGCTTCGTGGACTGGGCAGATACGCAGTATTTT. It translates to CASSFVDWADTQYF. Using reference TRBV5-8 and TRBJ2-3 for the parts outside the CDR3, the full variable domain is EAGVTQSPTHLIKTRGQQATLRCSPISGHTSVYWYQQALGLGLQFLLWYDEGEERNRGNFPPRFSGRQFPNYSSELNVNALELEDSALYLCASSFVDWADTQYFGPGTRLTVL.

The chain employs TRBV9 and TRBJ2-6; 7 bases are shared with TRBD2. CDR3 length: 18 amino acids. Losses at the gene ends were 0 bases for V and 2 bases for J; bases not matched to a gene: 8. Germline V gene lookup returns CDR1 SGDLS and CDR2 YYNGEE. CDR3 sequence: CASSVGGGPGAGANVLTF. DNA for the CDR3: TGTGCCAGCAGCGTAGGGGGGGGTCCCGGTGCTGGGGCCAACGTCCTGACTTTC. The full variable domain, completed using reference TRBV9 and TRBJ2-6, is DSGVTQTPKHLITATGQRVTLRCSPRSGDLSVYWYQQSLDQGLQFLIQYYNGEERAKGNILERFSAQQFPDLHSELNLSSLELGDSALYFCASSVGGGPGAGANVLTFGAGSRLTVL.

The chain has TRBV19 and TRBJ1-4, with D uncertain. Germline CDR1 LNHDA, CDR2 SQIVND (reference sequence). The CDR3 loop spans 16 amino acids. Trimming cost V 3 bases and J 0 bases, with 11 bases left between them. Here the CDR3 reads CASSIWAPSTNEKLFF. For the CDR3, the DNA is TGTGCCAGTAGTATTTGGGCGCCGTCAACTAATGAAAAACTGTTTTTT.

The CDR3 reads CATSDMSVNEQFF. The DNA for the CDR3 is TGTGCCACCAGTGATATGTCAGTCAATGAGCAGTTCTTC. V is TRBV24-1 and J is TRBJ2-1, with D unclear. Trimming cost V 3 bases and J 6 bases, with 8 bases left between them. The CDR3 has 13 residues. Germline lookup yields CDR1 KGHDR and CDR2 SFDVKD.

The rearrangement uses TRBV6-4 and TRBJ1-2, with 12 bases lining up with TRBD1. The germline gives CDR1 MRHNA, CDR2 SNTAGT. Trimming removed 0 bases from V and 8 bases from J; junction bases left unmatched: 10. CDR3 length equals 17 residues. In nucleotides, the CDR3 is TGTGCCAGCAGTGACTCGATCCGGGACAGGGGGCGTCAGGGCTACACCTTC. Translated, it gives CASSDSIRDRGRQGYTF.

The genes are TRBV14 and TRBJ2-3, with 8 bases identical to TRBD1. V was clipped by 4 bases and J by 0 bases; unmatched bases: 3. The CDR3 consists of 15 residues. Germline CDR1 reads SGHDN; CDR2 reads FVKESK. The CDR3 is CASSLGQVSTDTQYF. In DNA, the CDR3 is TGTGCCAGCAGCCTGGGACAGGTTAGCACAGATACGCAGTATTTT.

The chain carries TRBV6-5 and TRBJ2-2; 7 bases align to TRBD1. CDR3 length: 16 amino acids. Trimming at V came to 2 bases and at J to 0 bases, leaving 3 bases not matched to a gene. The germline gives CDR1 MNHEY, CDR2 SVGAGI. The CDR3: CASSYSTGANTGELFF. The DNA for the CDR3 is TGTGCCAGCAGTTACAGCACAGGGGCGAACACCGGGGAGCTGTTTTTT.

The chain employs TRBV28 and TRBJ1-5, with 7 bases that match TRBD1. CDR3 size: 15 residues. From germline, CDR1 is MDHEN and CDR2 SYDVKM. Trimming cost V 3 bases and J 4 bases; bases outside gene matches: 6. The CDR3 nucleotides read TGTGCCAGCAGTTTGGCCCCAGGGGGAAATCAGCCCCAGCATTTT. This gives the protein CASSLAPGGNQPQHF. Supplemented by reference TRBV28 and TRBJ1-5, the full variable domain reads DVKVTQSSRYLVKRTGEKVFLECVQDMDHENMFWYRQDPGLGLRLIYFSYDVKMKEKGDIPEGYSVSREKKERFSLILESASTNQTSMYLCASSLAPGGNQPQHFGDGTRLSIL.

The V gene is TRBV2, the J gene TRBJ2-5; D unresolved. Looked up from germline, CDR1 is SNHLY and CDR2 is FYNNEI. Trimming left V 7 bases short and J 5 bases short, with 17 bases between. This CDR3 is built from 14 residues. The CDR3 DNA is TGTGCCAGCACTGGTACCGGGTCGGGTGAGACCCAGTACTTC. Translating it yields CASTGTGSGETQYF. Based on the CDR3 plus reference TRBV2 and TRBJ2-5, the full variable domain is EPEVTQTPSHQVTQMGQEVILRCVPISNHLYFYWYRQILGQKVEFLVSFYNNEISEKSEIFDDQFSVERPDGSNFTLKIRSTKLEDSAMYFCASTGTGSGETQYFGPGTRLLVL.

This chain joins TRBV28 and TRBJ2-7, with a tentative D call TRBD2 (5 bases). V gave up 5 bases and J gave up 2 bases, with 7 bases separating them. The CDR3 length is 12 residues. CDR1 is MDHEN, CDR2 SYDVKM, per germline. The CDR3 DNA reads TGTGCCAGCAGTACCGGGACCTACGAGCAGTACTTC. It translates to CASSTGTYEQYF.

The gene calls are TRBV7-3 and TRBJ1-6; D not certain. This CDR3 spans 14 amino acids. Trimming shortened V by 1 base and J by 10 bases, and 11 bases separated the two germline ends. Germline V gene data show CDR1 as SGHTA and CDR2 as FQGTGA. CDR3 residues: CASSLNEGGSPLHF. DNA for the CDR3: TGTGCCAGCAGCTTAAACGAGGGTGGCTCACCCCTCCACTTT.

V usage is TRBV21-1 and J usage is TRBJ2-6; the table's D call, TRBD1, has no DNA check behind it. TRBV21-1 is a known pseudogene. The CDR3 is 17 amino acids. CDR3 DNA: TGTGCCAGCAGCAAAGTAGAGAGGGGGTCTGGGGCCAACGTCCTGACTTTC. Amino acids: CASSKVERGSGANVLTF.

J is TRBJ1-2 and V is TRBV6-6; weak D call: TRBD1 (6 bases). This CDR3 region has 13 residues. The germline gives CDR1 MNHNY, CDR2 SVGAGI (reference sequence). Trimming removed 5 bases at V and 4 bases at J, with 11 bases between. This chain's CDR3 is CASSPKQGYGYTF. CDR3 nucleotides: TGTGCCAGCAGTCCTAAACAGGGCTATGGCTACACCTTC.

The V and J genes are TRBV15 and TRBJ2-3, with D perhaps matching TRBD2 (7 bases). From germline, CDR1 is LNHNV and CDR2 YYDKDF (reference sequence). The V gene lost 5 bases and the J gene lost 6 bases, with 18 bases spanning the gap. The CDR3 has 15 residues. The CDR3 DNA reads TGTGCCACCAGCGGGGGCGGCCCGGGGGGTGATACGCAGTATTTT. It encodes CATSGGGPGGDTQYF.

The chain has TRBV5-1 and TRBJ2-1; 12 bases match TRBD2. This CDR3 has 17 amino acids. The germline CDR1 and CDR2 sequences are SGHRS and YFSETQ. The J segment lost 3 bases and the V segment lost 2 bases, leaving 6 bases of the junction unmatched. CDR3 sequence (DNA): TGCGCCAGCAGCTTACGGCTAGCGGGAGGGATCTACAATGAGCAGTTCTTC. It is translated as CASSLRLAGGIYNEQFF.

The J gene is TRBJ2-7, the V gene TRBV4-1; D unresolved. In germline, CDR1 is MGHRA, CDR2 YSYEKL. V was shortened by 1 base and J by 4 bases, with 8 bases between the two germline ends. The CDR3 sequence is 13 residues long. The DNA of the CDR3 is TGCGCCAGCAGCCAAGGGCCGTCATACGAGCAGTACTTC. Protein: CASSQGPSYEQYF.